This T cell receptor (beta chain) is drawn from a study of blood T cell repertoires in COVID-19. At the level of the study: Acute and convalescent COVID-19 samples came from the United States, Italy and Spain. PBMCs, B-cell-depleted T cells, or T cells provided the cDNA or gDNA that made up the material.

Germline values: CDR1 KGHSH, CDR2 LQKENI. This CDR3 region has 15 residues. The ends lost 2 bases at V and 7 bases at J; junction bases unmatched: 10. Per the original methods: Amplified reference gene primers provided the basis for estimating nucleated cell counts. The table came from immunoSEQ multiplex PCR; TCRdb's copy has only in-frame clones and leaves some out. The V and J calls and clone size are taken from that table; D and trimming were inferred from the DNA. The data show about 240,000 clones, with approximately 78% seen just once and around 3.3% held by the top ten. Source material: peripheral blood. V usage is TRBV18 and J usage is TRBJ2-7, with TRBD1 matching 8 bases. The TCR originated in a woman between 18 and 29 years old with acute or convalescent COVID-19. CDR3 residues: CASSPWEDRVAEQYF. CDR3 nucleotides: TGTGCCAGCTCACCATGGGAGGACAGGGTCGCGGAGCAGTACTTC.